This T cell receptor beta chain emerged from a study of shared clonotypes between healthy human individuals. The study, taken as a whole, reports: Compared with clonotypes that all four donors shared, non-shared clonotypes had lower generation probabilities. A handful of donors held about 5% of naive CD4 clonotypes in common.

Germline CDR1 and CDR2: MNHNS and SASEGT. V lost 10 bases to trimming and J lost 4 bases; unmatched junction nucleotides: 6. The CDR3 spans 12 residues. This was a deep-level run. TCRdb keeps only in-frame clones here, not all; method: immunoSEQ multiplex PCR. The data hold more than 550,000 clones, with 72% observed a single time. With regard to this clone: The antigen is unknown.

The TCR sequence derives from a woman aged 30 to 39 in good health. Sequencing used memory CD4+ T cells sorted from blood. The subset denotes: CD45RA-negative fraction. V usage is TRBV6-1 and J usage is TRBJ1-1; the match to TRBD1 covers 7 bases. In nucleotides, the CDR3 is TGTGCCACCAGACAGGGCATCACTGAAGCTTTCTTT. This sequence encodes CATRQGITEAFF.